Presented here are 14 T cell receptor beta chains from one specimen sequenced in a study of cytomegalovirus exposure and HLA in healthy donors. The primer mix had 60 Vbeta and 13 Jbeta primers. The table came from immunoSEQ multiplex PCR; TCRdb's copy has only in-frame clones and leaves some out. The sample gives roughly 120,000 clones, 65% to 85% of which show up once; more than 15% is in the top ten. The source material was PBMCs. These receptors came from a man aged 45-60 years in good health and CMV-seropositive.

The V and J genes are TRBV10-3 and TRBJ2-1, with D unresolved. Germline V gene lookup returns CDR1 ENHRY and CDR2 SYGVKD. CDR3 length: 15 residues. Trimming pared 6 bases from V and 0 bases from J, leaving 12 bases between. CDR3 coding DNA: TGTGCCATCAGCGATATAGAAAGCTCCTACAATGAGCAGTTCTTC. Translating gives CAISDIESSYNEQFF.

The rearrangement uses TRBV5-1 and TRBJ2-5; 7 bases agree with TRBD1. The J call is doubtful: the DNA matches TRBJ2-7 better. The CDR3 covers 19 residues. Germline CDR1 reads SGHRS; CDR2 reads YFSETQ. The CDR3 nucleotides read TGCGCCAGCAGCTTGGCCGTGTTCACGGGACAGCGTCCCTCCTACGAGCAGTACTTC. This sequence encodes CASSLAVFTGQRPSYEQYF.

This chain connects TRBV4-1 to TRBJ1-2; D remains ambiguous. V was trimmed by 3 bases and J by 1 base, leaving 9 bases between them. Germline lookup yields CDR1 MGHRA and CDR2 YSYEKL. The CDR3 extends over 14 amino acids. CDR3 in DNA: TGCGCCAGCAGCCAGGCAACAGTTAACTATGGCTACACCTTC. Its protein is CASSQATVNYGYTF.

The chain is built from TRBV5-4 and TRBJ1-2; 8 bases agree with TRBD1. The CDR3 covers 16 residues. Germline V gene lookup returns CDR1 SGHNT and CDR2 YYREEE (reference sequence). Unmatched junction bases numbered 12, after V lost 4 bases and J lost 4 bases. CDR3 sequence: CASSGGRTGTGYGYTF. The CDR3 DNA sequence: TGTGCCAGCAGCGGGGGTAGGACAGGGACGGGCTATGGCTACACCTTC.

This rearrangement joins TRBV5-6 to TRBJ2-5, with D possibly being TRBD2 (6 bases). Near its end, the DNA agrees better with TRBJ2-7, so the J call may be wrong. CDR3 size: 14 residues. The germline V gene has CDR1 SGHDT and CDR2 YYEEEE. CDR3 nucleotides: TGTGCCAGCAGCTTGTATTCGGGGGTTTACGAGCAGTACTTC. Translating it yields CASSLYSGVYEQYF.

This clone was observed a few times. The genes are TRBV6-4 and TRBJ2-3; 12 bases agree with TRBD2. The junction had 3 bases not matched to a gene; V was cut back by 4 bases and J by 4 bases. There are 15 residues in the CDR3. Looked up from germline, CDR1 is MRHNA and CDR2 is SNTAGT. The CDR3 protein is CASSVTSGSSDTQYF. The DNA for the CDR3 is TGTGCCAGCAGTGTGACTAGCGGGAGTTCAGATACGCAGTATTTT.

This chain links TRBV4-1 with TRBJ2-7, with 7 bases lining up with TRBD1. V lost 5 bases, J lost 5 bases, and 12 bases stayed unmatched. Germline V gene lookup returns CDR1 MGHRA and CDR2 YSYEKL. The CDR3 loop spans 15 amino acids. DNA for the CDR3: TGCGCCAGCAGCTATACCGGGACAGTCGTCGACGAGCAGTACTTC. Protein product: CASSYTGTVVDEQYF.

Of note for this clone: An end of the junction differs from the germline gene, which may be a read error. The CDR3 loop reads CASSLDGRVSNEQFF. The CDR3 nucleotides read TGTGCTAGCAGCTTAGACGGGAGGGTGAGCAATGAGCAGTTCTTC. The chain couples TRBV7-7 to TRBJ2-1, with TRBD2 identical over 8 bases. The germline V gene encodes CDR1 SSHAT and CDR2 FNYEAQ (reference sequence). CDR3 size: 15 residues.

The chain uses TRBV28 and TRBJ2-1; 10 nucleotides match TRBD1. The CDR3 is 16 amino acids. The V segment lost 4 bases and the J segment 5 bases; nucleotides outside the gene matches: 8. Germline V gene data show CDR1 as MDHEN and CDR2 as SYDVKM. CDR3 sequence: CASSSSPGTGDNEQFF. CDR3 bases: TGTGCCAGCAGTTCCTCTCCCGGGACAGGGGACAATGAGCAGTTCTTC.

This clone appeared a few times. V usage is TRBV27 and J usage is TRBJ1-4, with TRBD1 matching 9 bases. Trimming took 4 bases from V and 8 from J; bases not matched to a gene: 5. Germline CDR1 reads MNHEY; CDR2 reads SMNVEV (reference sequence). The CDR3 is 14 residues long. The CDR3 nucleotides read TGTGCCAGCAGTTATACAGGGGGCCAAGAAAAACTGTTTTTT. This gives the protein CASSYTGGQEKLFF.

The rearrangement links TRBV29-1 to TRBJ1-1; 7 bases are shared with TRBD1. This CDR3 is built from 12 residues. Germline V gene sequence: CDR1 SQVTM, CDR2 ANQGSEA. V was clipped by 8 bases and J by 0 bases; unmatched bases: 3. CDR3: CSLDRVNTEAFF. The CDR3 region has the DNA TGCAGCTTAGACAGGGTGAACACTGAAGCTTTCTTT. Drawing the rest from reference TRBV29-1 and TRBJ1-1, the complete variable domain is SAVISQKPSRDICQRGTSLTIQCQVDSQVTMMFWYRQQPGQSLTLIATANQGSEATYESGFVIDKFPISRPNLTFSTLTVSNMSPEDSSIYLCSLDRVNTEAFFGQGTRLTVV.

A single count supports this clone. V is TRBV18 and J is TRBJ2-3, with 9 bases identical to TRBD2. Germline V gives CDR1 KGHSH, CDR2 LQKENI. The CDR3 runs to 15 residues. Trimming at V came to 2 bases and at J to 6 bases, leaving 6 bases not matched to a gene. The CDR3 sequence: CASSPAGGPWDTQYF. For the CDR3, the DNA is TGTGCCAGCTCACCAGCGGGAGGGCCTTGGGATACGCAGTATTTT.

The chain employs TRBV7-8 and TRBJ2-1; no clear D. The length of the CDR3 is 14 residues. Per the germline V gene, CDR1 is SGHVS and CDR2 is FQNEAQ. V was cut by 2 bases and J by 0 bases, with 5 bases left in between. DNA of the CDR3: TGTGCCAGCAGCTTATCGAGCTCCTACAATGAGCAGTTCTTC. Its protein product is CASSLSSSYNEQFF.

The J gene is TRBJ1-1, the V gene TRBV29-1; perhaps TRBD1 as D (6 bases). V was trimmed by 0 bases and J by 4 bases, leaving 9 bases between them. Germline V lookup: CDR1 SQVTM, CDR2 ANQGSEA. There are 13 residues in the CDR3. CDR3 bases: TGCAGCGTTGAAGATCGAGGGGGCACTGAAGCTTTCTTT. Translated: CSVEDRGGTEAFF.